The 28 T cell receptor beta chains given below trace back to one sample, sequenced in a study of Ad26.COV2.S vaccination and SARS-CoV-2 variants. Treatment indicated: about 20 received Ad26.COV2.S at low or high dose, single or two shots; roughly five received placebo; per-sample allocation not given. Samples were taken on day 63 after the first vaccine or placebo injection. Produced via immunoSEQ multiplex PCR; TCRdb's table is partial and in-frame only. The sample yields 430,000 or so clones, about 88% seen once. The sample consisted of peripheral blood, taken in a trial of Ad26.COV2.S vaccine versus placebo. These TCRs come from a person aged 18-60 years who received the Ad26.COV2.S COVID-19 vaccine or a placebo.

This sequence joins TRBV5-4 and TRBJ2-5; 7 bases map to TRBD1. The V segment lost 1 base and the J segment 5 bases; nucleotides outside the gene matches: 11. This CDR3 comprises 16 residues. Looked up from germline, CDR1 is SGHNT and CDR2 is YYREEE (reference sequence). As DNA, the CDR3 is TGTGCCAGCAGCTTGAAAGGGGGCTGGGGCACCGAGACCCAGTACTTC. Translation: CASSLKGGWGTETQYF.

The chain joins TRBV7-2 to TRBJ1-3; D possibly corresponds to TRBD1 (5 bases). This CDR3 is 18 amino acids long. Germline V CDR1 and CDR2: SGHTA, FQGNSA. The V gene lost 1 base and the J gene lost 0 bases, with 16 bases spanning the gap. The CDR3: CASSLGAGGRVSGNTIYF. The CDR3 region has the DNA TGTGCCAGCAGCTTAGGGGCGGGTGGCAGGGTCTCTGGAAACACCATATATTTT. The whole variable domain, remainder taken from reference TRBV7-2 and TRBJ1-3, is GAGVSQSPSNKVTEKGKDVELRCDPISGHTALYWYRQSLGQGLEFLIYFQGNSAPDKSGLPSDRFSAERTGGSVSTLTIQRTQQEDSAVYLCASSLGAGGRVSGNTIYFGEGSWLTVV.

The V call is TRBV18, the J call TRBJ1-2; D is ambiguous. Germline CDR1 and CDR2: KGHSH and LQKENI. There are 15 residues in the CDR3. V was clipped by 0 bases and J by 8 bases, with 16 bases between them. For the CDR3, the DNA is TGTGCCAGCTCACCACCTGGGGAGCGACGGGGAGGCTACACCTTC. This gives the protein CASSPPGERRGGYTF.

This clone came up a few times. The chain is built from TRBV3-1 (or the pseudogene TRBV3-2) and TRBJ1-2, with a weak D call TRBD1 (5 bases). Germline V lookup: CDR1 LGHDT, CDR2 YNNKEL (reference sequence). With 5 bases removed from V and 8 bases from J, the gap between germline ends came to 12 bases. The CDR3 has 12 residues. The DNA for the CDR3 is TGTGCCAGCAGCGAGACGGGGGAAGGCTACACCTTC. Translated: CASSETGEGYTF.

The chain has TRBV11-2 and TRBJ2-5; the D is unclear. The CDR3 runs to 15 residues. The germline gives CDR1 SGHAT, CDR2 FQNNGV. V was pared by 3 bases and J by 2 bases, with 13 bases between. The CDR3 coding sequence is TGTGCCAGCAGCTTCCAGACGGAGTATCAAGAGACCCAGTACTTC. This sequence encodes CASSFQTEYQETQYF.

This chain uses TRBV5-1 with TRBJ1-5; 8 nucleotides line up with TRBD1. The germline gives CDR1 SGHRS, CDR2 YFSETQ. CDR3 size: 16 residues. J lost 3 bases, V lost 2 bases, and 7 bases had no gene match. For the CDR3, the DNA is TGCGCCAGCAGCTTAGGGACAGGCGGGCACAATCAGCCCCAGCATTTT. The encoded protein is CASSLGTGGHNQPQHF.

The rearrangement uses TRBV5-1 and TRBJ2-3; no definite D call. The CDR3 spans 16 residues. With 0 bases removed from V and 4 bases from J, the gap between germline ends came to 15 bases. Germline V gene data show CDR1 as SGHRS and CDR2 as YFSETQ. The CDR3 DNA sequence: TGCGCCAGCAGCTTGGAGCCCTTCCGGGTCGCAGATACGCAGTATTTT. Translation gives CASSLEPFRVADTQYF. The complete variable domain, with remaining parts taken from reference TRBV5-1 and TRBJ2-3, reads KAGVTQTPRYLIKTRGQQVTLSCSPISGHRSVSWYQQTPGQGLQFLFEYFSETQRNKGNFPGRFSGRQFSNSRSEMNVSTLELGDSALYLCASSLEPFRVADTQYFGPGTRLTVL.

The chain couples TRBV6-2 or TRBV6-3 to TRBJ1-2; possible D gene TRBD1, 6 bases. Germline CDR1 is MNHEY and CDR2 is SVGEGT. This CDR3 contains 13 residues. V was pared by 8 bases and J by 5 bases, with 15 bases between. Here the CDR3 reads CASGSGHLYGYTF. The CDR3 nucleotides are TGTGCCAGCGGTTCGGGACACCTGTATGGCTACACCTTC.

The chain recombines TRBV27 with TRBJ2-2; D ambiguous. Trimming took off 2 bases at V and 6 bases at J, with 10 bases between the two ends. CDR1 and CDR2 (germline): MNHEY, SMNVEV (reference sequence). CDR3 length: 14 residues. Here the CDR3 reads CASSLVGTPGELFF. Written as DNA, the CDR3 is TGTGCCAGCAGTTTAGTGGGAACCCCCGGGGAGCTGTTTTTT.

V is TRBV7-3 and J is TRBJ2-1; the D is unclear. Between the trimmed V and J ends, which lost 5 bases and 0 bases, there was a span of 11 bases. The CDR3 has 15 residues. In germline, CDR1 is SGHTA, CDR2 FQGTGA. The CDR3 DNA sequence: TGTGCCAGCAGCCCCATGGCGAGCTCCTACAATGAGCAGTTCTTC. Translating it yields CASSPMASSYNEQFF.

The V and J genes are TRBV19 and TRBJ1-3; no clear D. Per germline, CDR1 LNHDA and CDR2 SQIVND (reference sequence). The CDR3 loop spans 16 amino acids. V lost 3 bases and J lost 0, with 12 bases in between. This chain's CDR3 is CASSIVVDYSGNTIYF. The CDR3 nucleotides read TGTGCCAGTAGTATTGTAGTTGACTACTCTGGAAACACCATATATTTT.

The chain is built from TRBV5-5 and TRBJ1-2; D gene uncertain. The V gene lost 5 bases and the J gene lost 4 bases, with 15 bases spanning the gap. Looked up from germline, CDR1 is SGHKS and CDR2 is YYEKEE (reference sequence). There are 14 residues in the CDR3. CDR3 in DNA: TGTGCCAGCAGTCTGATAGGGCGCGGCTATGGCTACACCTTC. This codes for CASSLIGRGYGYTF.

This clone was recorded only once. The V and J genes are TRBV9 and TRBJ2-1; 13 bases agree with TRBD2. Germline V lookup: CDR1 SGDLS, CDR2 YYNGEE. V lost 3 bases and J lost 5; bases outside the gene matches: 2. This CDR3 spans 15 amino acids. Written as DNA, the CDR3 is TGTGCCAGCAGCGCCGGGACTAGCGGGGACAATGAGCAGTTCTTC. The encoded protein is CASSAGTSGDNEQFF.

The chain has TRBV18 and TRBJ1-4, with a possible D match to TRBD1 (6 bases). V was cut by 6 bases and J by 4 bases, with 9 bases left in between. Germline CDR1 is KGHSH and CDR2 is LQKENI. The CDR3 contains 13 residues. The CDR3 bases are TGTGCCAGCTCGACAGGACATAATGAAAAACTGTTTTTT. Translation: CASSTGHNEKLFF.

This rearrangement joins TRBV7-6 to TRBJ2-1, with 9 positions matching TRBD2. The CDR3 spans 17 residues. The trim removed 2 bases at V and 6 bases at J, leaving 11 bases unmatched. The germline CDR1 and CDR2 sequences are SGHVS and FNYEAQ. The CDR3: CASSLWVAGESGNEQFF. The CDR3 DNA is TGTGCCAGCAGCTTATGGGTAGCGGGAGAATCGGGCAATGAGCAGTTCTTC.

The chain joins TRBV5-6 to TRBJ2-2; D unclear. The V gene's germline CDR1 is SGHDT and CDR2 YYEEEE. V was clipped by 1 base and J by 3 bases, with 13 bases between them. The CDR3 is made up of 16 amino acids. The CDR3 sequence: CASSLSEFSDTGELFF. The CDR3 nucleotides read TGTGCCAGCAGCTTGTCGGAGTTCTCTGACACCGGGGAGCTGTTTTTT.

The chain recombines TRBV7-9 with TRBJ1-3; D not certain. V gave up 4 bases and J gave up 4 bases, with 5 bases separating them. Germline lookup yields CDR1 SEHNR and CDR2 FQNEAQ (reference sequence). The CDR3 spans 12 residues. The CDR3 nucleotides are TGTGCCAGCAGCTCCCGAGGAAACACCATATATTTT. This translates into CASSSRGNTIYF.

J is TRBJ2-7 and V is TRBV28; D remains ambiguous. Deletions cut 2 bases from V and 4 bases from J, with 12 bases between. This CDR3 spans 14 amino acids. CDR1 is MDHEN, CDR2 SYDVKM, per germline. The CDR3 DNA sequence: TGTGCCAGCAGTTTAATGGGCAGAGAATACGAGCAGTACTTC. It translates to CASSLMGREYEQYF.

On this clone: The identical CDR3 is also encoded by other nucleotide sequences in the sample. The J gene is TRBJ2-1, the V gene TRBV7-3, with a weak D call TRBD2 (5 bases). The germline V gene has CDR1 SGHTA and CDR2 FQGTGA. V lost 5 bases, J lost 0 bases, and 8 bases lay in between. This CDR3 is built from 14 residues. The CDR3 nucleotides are TGTGCCAGCAGCAGCGGCAGCTCCTACAATGAGCAGTTCTTC. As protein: CASSSGSSYNEQFF. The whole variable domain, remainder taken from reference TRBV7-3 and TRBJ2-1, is GAGVSQTPSNKVTEKGKYVELRCDPISGHTALYWYRQSLGQGPEFLIYFQGTGAADDSGLPNDRFFAVRPEGSVSTLKIQRTERGDSAVYLCASSSGSSYNEQFFGPGTRLTVL.

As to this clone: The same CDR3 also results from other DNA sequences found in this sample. The CDR3 is CASSVGGSSGNTIYF. CDR3 nucleotides: TGTGCCAGCAGCGTAGGTGGGAGCTCTGGAAACACCATATATTTT. The V and J genes are TRBV9 and TRBJ1-3; D is unclear. CDR1 is SGDLS, CDR2 YYNGEE, per germline. This CDR3 comprises 15 residues. V was pared by 0 bases and J by 0 bases, with 7 bases between.

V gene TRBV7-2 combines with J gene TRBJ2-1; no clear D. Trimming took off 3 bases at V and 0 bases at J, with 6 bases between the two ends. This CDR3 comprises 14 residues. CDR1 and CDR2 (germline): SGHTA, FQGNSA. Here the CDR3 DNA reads TGTGCCAGCAGCTTTCAGAGCTCCTACAATGAGCAGTTCTTC. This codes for CASSFQSSYNEQFF.

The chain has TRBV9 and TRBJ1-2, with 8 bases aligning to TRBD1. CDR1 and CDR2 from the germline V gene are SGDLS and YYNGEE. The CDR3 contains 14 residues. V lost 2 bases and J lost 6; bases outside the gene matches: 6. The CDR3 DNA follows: TGTGCCAGCAGCGTTTGGACAGGGTTTCATGGCTACACCTTC. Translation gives CASSVWTGFHGYTF.

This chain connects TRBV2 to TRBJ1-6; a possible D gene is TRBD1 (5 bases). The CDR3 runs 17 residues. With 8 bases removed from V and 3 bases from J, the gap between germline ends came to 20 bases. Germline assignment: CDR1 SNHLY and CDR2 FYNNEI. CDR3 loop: CASAGANGDLYNSPLHF. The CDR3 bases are TGTGCCAGCGCTGGGGCCAATGGGGACCTCTATAATTCACCCCTCCACTTT.

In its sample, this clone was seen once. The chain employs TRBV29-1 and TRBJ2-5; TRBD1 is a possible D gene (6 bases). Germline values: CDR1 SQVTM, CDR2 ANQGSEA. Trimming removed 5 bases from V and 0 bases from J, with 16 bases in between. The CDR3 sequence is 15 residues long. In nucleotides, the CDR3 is TGCAGCGTTTCCTGGGGGCAGGGCGACCAAGAGACCCAGTACTTC. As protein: CSVSWGQGDQETQYF.

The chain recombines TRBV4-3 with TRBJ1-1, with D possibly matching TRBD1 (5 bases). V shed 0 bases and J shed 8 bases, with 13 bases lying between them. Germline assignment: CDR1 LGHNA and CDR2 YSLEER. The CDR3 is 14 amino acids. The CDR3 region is CASSQEWGRGEAFF. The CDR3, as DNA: TGCGCCAGCAGCCAAGAATGGGGTAGGGGAGAAGCTTTCTTT.

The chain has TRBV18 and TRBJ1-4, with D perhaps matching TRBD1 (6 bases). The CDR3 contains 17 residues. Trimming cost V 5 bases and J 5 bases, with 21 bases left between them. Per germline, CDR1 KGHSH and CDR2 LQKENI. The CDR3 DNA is TGTGCCAGCTCAAAAGCATACACCGGCAGGGGAAATGAAAAACTGTTTTTT. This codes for CASSKAYTGRGNEKLFF.

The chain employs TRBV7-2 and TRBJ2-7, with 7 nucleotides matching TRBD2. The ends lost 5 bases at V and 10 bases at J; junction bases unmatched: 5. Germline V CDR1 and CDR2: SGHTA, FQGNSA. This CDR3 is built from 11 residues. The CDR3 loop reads CASSIGLGQYV. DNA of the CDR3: TGTGCCAGCAGCATTGGACTAGGCCAGTACGTC.

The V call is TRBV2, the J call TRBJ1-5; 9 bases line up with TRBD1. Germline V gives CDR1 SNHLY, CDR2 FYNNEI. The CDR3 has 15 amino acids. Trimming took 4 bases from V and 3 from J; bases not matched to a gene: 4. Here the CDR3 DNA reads TGTGCCAGCAGTGCCACAGGGGGCATCAATCAGCCCCAGCATTTT. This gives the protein CASSATGGINQPQHF.